This T cell receptor beta chain was obtained from a study of cytomegalovirus exposure and HLA in healthy donors. PCR was performed using 60 Vbeta and 13 Jbeta primers. Profiling relied on immunoSEQ multiplex PCR, and the TCRdb table lists in-frame clones only, not all of them. The data hold approximately 160,000 clones, with roughly 72% observed a single time. Donors were ostensibly healthy at sampling, although undocumented immune exposures were probable. The CDR3 loop spans 14 amino acids. The V end lost 3 bases, the J end lost 0 bases, and 7 bases lay between the germline ends. Germline lookup yields CDR1 SGHTA and CDR2 FQGTGA.

V and J are TRBV7-3 and TRBJ2-3; maybe TRBD1 (6 bases). The source is a man aged 35-49 years in good health and CMV-seronegative. The sample consisted of PBMCs. The CDR3 DNA reads as TGTGCCAGCAGCTTGGACAGAAGCACAGATACGCAGTATTTT. It encodes CASSLDRSTDTQYF. Full variable domain (missing parts from reference TRBV7-3 and TRBJ2-3): GAGVSQTPSNKVTEKGKYVELRCDPISGHTALYWYRQSLGQGPEFLIYFQGTGAADDSGLPNDRFFAVRPEGSVSTLKIQRTERGDSAVYLCASSLDRSTDTQYFGPGTRLTVL.